A single sample gave rise to the 14 T cell receptor beta chains below, sequenced in a study of T cell responses to AZD1222 COVID-19 vaccine. The data were produced by immunoSEQ multiplex PCR, yet TCRdb's version contains in-frame clones alone and is incomplete. This sample has over 100,000 clones, with around 90% found just once. The starting material was peripheral blood, obtained on day 0 of AZD1222 vaccination. These receptor sequences come from an adult in good health.

The chain is built from TRBV5-6 and TRBJ2-1; D uncertain. V was trimmed by 4 bases and J by 5 bases, leaving 4 bases between them. CDR3 length: 11 amino acids. Germline-derived CDR1 and CDR2 are SGHDT and YYEEEE. The CDR3 DNA reads as TGTGCCAGCAGCCGCAACAATGAGCAGTTCTTC. It specifies CASSRNNEQFF.

The genes are TRBV27 and TRBJ1-1; no definite D call. The V end was cut by 2 bases, the J end by 6 bases, with 13 bases between. The CDR3 is made up of 14 amino acids. Looked up from germline, CDR1 is MNHEY and CDR2 is SMNVEV (reference sequence). The CDR3 nucleotides read TGTGCCAGCAGTTTAATAGGCCAGTCATCTGAAGCTTTCTTT. It yields the protein CASSLIGQSSEAFF.

The chain carries TRBV6-2 or TRBV6-3 and TRBJ2-1; D gene ambiguous. The CDR3 has 16 residues. The germline V gene encodes CDR1 MNHEY and CDR2 SVGEGT. The V end lost 2 bases, the J end lost 1 base, and 12 bases lay between the germline ends. CDR3 in DNA: TGTGCCAGCAGTTACCTCGCGTTTGGATCCTACAATGAGCAGTTCTTC. Its protein is CASSYLAFGSYNEQFF.

The chain links TRBV18 to TRBJ1-4, with D possibly TRBD1 on 6 matching bases. CDR3 length: 15 amino acids. V lost 5 bases and J lost 8, with 18 bases in between. Per germline, CDR1 KGHSH and CDR2 LQKENI. In nucleotides, the CDR3 is TGTGCCAGCTCAAAACAGGGTCACGGGCAGGAAAAACTGTTTTTT. This codes for CASSKQGHGQEKLFF.

The gene calls are TRBV6-1 and TRBJ1-1; D is unclear. Trimming pared 1 base from V and 4 bases from J, leaving 7 bases between. The germline V gene has CDR1 MNHNS and CDR2 SASEGT. This CDR3 is 13 amino acids long. CDR3 in amino acids: CASSEVGSTEAFF. CDR3 nucleotide sequence: TGTGCCAGCAGTGAAGTCGGAAGCACTGAAGCTTTCTTT.

This clone was found once. This chain joins TRBV30 and TRBJ1-2; perhaps TRBD1 as D (5 bases). Looked up from germline, CDR1 is GTSNPN and CDR2 is SVGIG (reference sequence). The CDR3 runs 12 residues. V was trimmed by 4 bases and J by 9 bases, leaving 15 bases between them. In nucleotides, the CDR3 is TGTGCCTGGACAAGGGGCCCTTCAAGCTACACCTTC. It specifies CAWTRGPSSYTF.

The chain joins TRBV3-1 (or the pseudogene TRBV3-2) to TRBJ2-7; 7 bases match TRBD1. In germline, CDR1 is LGHDT, CDR2 YNNKEL (reference sequence). V lost 5 bases to trimming and J lost 0 bases; unmatched junction nucleotides: 10. The CDR3 extends over 16 amino acids. CDR3 nucleotides: TGTGCCAGCAGCTTATCAGGGGGACGGGGCTCCTACGAGCAGTACTTC. Residues: CASSLSGGRGSYEQYF.

The rearrangement joins TRBV6-5 to TRBJ1-5; D is unclear. CDR3 length equals 13 residues. V was clipped by 4 bases and J by 7 bases, with 11 bases between them. The germline gives CDR1 MNHEY, CDR2 SVGAGI. The CDR3 is CASSSDLGQPQHF. The CDR3 region has the DNA TGTGCCAGCAGTTCCGACCTAGGCCAGCCCCAGCATTTT.

Concerning this clone itself: At one end, the junction sequence differs from germline, possibly due to a read error. The chain uses TRBV7-9 and TRBJ2-3; D may be TRBD1 (5 bases). Germline CDR1 is SEHNR and CDR2 is FQNEAQ (reference sequence). The CDR3 spans 12 residues. This CDR3 reads CASSLEGVGGHF. CDR3 nucleotide sequence: TGTGCCAGCAGCTTAGAAGGGGTCGGTGGACATTTT. The full variable domain, with the rest looked up from reference TRBV7-9 and TRBJ2-3, is DTGVSQNPRHKITKRGQNVTFRCDPISEHNRLYWYRQTLGQGPEFLTYFQNEAQLEKSRLLSDRFSAERPKGSFSTLEIQRTEQGDSAMYLCASSLEGVGGHFGPGTRLTVL.

V is TRBV7-2 and J is TRBJ1-5, with D uncertain. The ends were cut back, 0 bases at V and 4 bases at J, with 10 bases in the middle. Germline V gene lookup returns CDR1 SGHTA and CDR2 FQGNSA. The CDR3 runs to 15 residues. In DNA form, the CDR3 reads TGTGCCAGCAGCTTAGCCGTTACAACTAATCAGCCCCAGCATTTT. It specifies CASSLAVTTNQPQHF.

The chain has TRBV30 and TRBJ1-1; unclear D gene. CDR1 is GTSNPN and CDR2 is SVGIG in the germline V gene (reference sequence). V was pared by 2 bases and J by 2 bases, with 9 bases between. The CDR3 runs to 13 residues. In nucleotides, the CDR3 is TGTGCCTGGAGTCCGGGAGGCAACACTGAAGCTTTCTTT. Protein: CAWSPGGNTEAFF.

The chain recombines TRBV7-9 with TRBJ1-1, with D possibly being TRBD1 (5 bases). The CDR3 contains 14 residues. Trimming took 1 base from V and 3 from J, leaving 9 bases between them. The germline V gene has CDR1 SEHNR and CDR2 FQNEAQ (reference sequence). The DNA for the CDR3 is TGTGCCAGCAGCTTAGGCGGGGGGGACACTGAAGCTTTCTTT. It specifies CASSLGGGDTEAFF.

This sequence joins TRBV2 and TRBJ1-2; D is ambiguous. Trimming took off 7 bases at V and 4 bases at J, with 16 bases between the two ends. CDR3 length equals 14 residues. CDR1 and CDR2 (germline): SNHLY, FYNNEI. The CDR3 region has the DNA TGTGCCAGCAACCCGGAGACGGGAACCTATGGCTACACCTTC. Residues: CASNPETGTYGYTF.

This chain connects TRBV6-5 to TRBJ1-5; the D is unclear. Germline V CDR1 and CDR2: MNHEY, SVGAGI. Trimming cost V 5 bases and J 5 bases, with 13 bases left between them. This CDR3 region has 14 residues. CDR3 sequence reads: CASSTKDGYQPQHF. The CDR3 bases are TGTGCCAGCAGTACTAAGGACGGGTATCAGCCCCAGCATTTT.